These 31 T cell receptor beta chains were all obtained from the same sample, sequenced in a study of T cells in Graves' hyperthyroidism and ophthalmopathy. Amplified TCR beta CDR3 regions derived from RNA transcripts. Initially, a first-round RT-PCR of the TCR CDR3 employed the HTBI primer set. In TCRdb, the multiplex PCR reads were re-called with MiXCR into one record per CDR3 protein. The table includes around 560,000 distinct CDR3 sequences, over 15% detected once. Sequencing was done on a sample of blood. Receptor source: a woman aged 18-30 years with Graves' hyperthyroidism.

The chain uses TRBV3-1 and TRBJ1-1; unclear D gene. The CDR3 length is 15 residues. The germline gives CDR1 LGHDT, CDR2 YNNKEL (reference sequence). Trimming stripped 0 bases from V and 0 bases from J, with 8 bases between. CDR3 coding DNA: TGTGCCAGCAGCCAAGAGTTTGGGGTGAACACTGAAGCTTTCTTT. It encodes CASSQEFGVNTEAFF.

The gene calls are TRBV3-1 and TRBJ2-1; the match to TRBD2 covers 7 bases. The CDR3 has 14 residues. Germline V lookup: CDR1 LGHDT, CDR2 YNNKEL (reference sequence). Losses at the gene ends were 1 base for V and 11 bases for J; bases not matched to a gene: 8. As DNA, the CDR3 is TGTGCCAGCAGCCAAGGTGCGGGAGCCCAGAAGCAGTTCTTC. Amino acids: CASSQGAGAQKQFF.

The chain is built from TRBV7-8 and TRBJ2-3; D gene uncertain. The CDR3 is 13 amino acids. The V end lost 4 bases, the J end lost 1 base, and 6 bases lay between the germline ends. Germline CDR1 is SGHVS and CDR2 is FQNEAQ. The DNA of the CDR3 is TGTGCCAGCAGCTATGGGGGCACAGATACGCAGTATTTT. It encodes CASSYGGTDTQYF. Full variable domain (remainder filled in from reference TRBV7-8 and TRBJ2-3): GAGVSQSPRYKVAKRGQDVALRCDPISGHVSLFWYQQALGQGPEFLTYFQNEAQLDKSGLPSDRFFAERPEGSVSTLKIQRTQQEDSAVYLCASSYGGTDTQYFGPGTRLTVL.

This clonotype has more than one count but fewer than ten. The chain combines TRBV6-2 or TRBV6-3 with TRBJ1-2; tentative D call: TRBD1 (5 bases). The CDR3 totals 13 residues. Germline assignment: CDR1 MNHEY and CDR2 SVGEGT. The V end lost 6 bases, the J end lost 8 bases, and 16 bases lay between the germline ends. The CDR3 DNA follows: TGTGCCAGCAGCATGGGGCATTGGGGAGGCTACACCTTC. Its protein is CASSMGHWGGYTF.

This chain joins TRBV9 and TRBJ2-1; D tentatively fits TRBD1 or TRBD2 (5 bases each). Germline values: CDR1 SGDLS, CDR2 YYNGEE. The CDR3 is made up of 16 amino acids. V was pared by 3 bases and J by 8 bases, with 21 bases between. CDR3 DNA: TGTGCCAGCAGCGCAAACCGGGGCGCTAGGAGAGATGAGCAGTTCTTC. It yields the protein CASSANRGARRDEQFF.

The sample holds many counts of this clonotype. This chain joins TRBV20-1 and TRBJ2-7; 7 bases align to TRBD1. Germline V CDR1 and CDR2: DFQATT, SNEGSKA (reference sequence). This CDR3 contains 14 residues. The V segment lost 2 bases and the J segment 2 bases; nucleotides outside the gene matches: 6. The CDR3 region is CSARRSGQAYEQYF. The CDR3, as DNA: TGCAGTGCTAGAAGGTCCGGACAGGCCTACGAGCAGTACTTC.

This clonotype has a count of ten or more. The chain combines TRBV2 with TRBJ2-3; D is unclear. CDR1 and CDR2 (germline): SNHLY, FYNNEI. The CDR3 sequence is 16 residues long. Trimming stripped 11 bases from V and 2 bases from J, with 23 bases between. The CDR3 region has the DNA TGTGCCTCCCCGGAGAGCTCGAGCGCCTCCACAGATACGCAGTATTTT. It translates to CASPESSSASTDTQYF.

Many counts were recorded for this clonotype. The rearrangement uses TRBV28 and TRBJ2-7, with D possibly being TRBD1 (5 bases). Between the trimmed V and J ends, which lost 6 bases and 3 bases, there was a span of 18 bases. Germline values: CDR1 MDHEN, CDR2 SYDVKM. The CDR3 extends over 15 amino acids. CDR3 DNA sequence: TGTGCCAGCAGCCCCCTCGTCCAGGGCCACTACGAGCAGTACTTC. It translates to CASSPLVQGHYEQYF. Complete variable domain (other parts from reference TRBV28 and TRBJ2-7): DVKVTQSSRYLVKRTGEKVFLECVQDMDHENMFWYRQDPGLGLRLIYFSYDVKMKEKGDIPEGYSVSREKKERFSLILESASTNQTSMYLCASSPLVQGHYEQYFGPGTRLTVT.

This clonotype was picked up a small number of times. The chain recombines TRBV24-1 with TRBJ2-1, with 13 bases aligning to TRBD2. V shed 2 bases, J shed 4 bases, and the junction held 1 base outside the gene matches. The CDR3 is 16 amino acids. CDR1 is KGHDR, CDR2 SFDVKD, per germline. This chain's CDR3 is CATSDWGLAGYNEQFF. CDR3 bases: TGTGCCACCAGTGATTGGGGACTAGCGGGATACAATGAGCAGTTCTTC.

This clonotype has just a few counts. This chain links TRBV6-5 with TRBJ2-3; D gene unclear. This CDR3 has 15 amino acids. Germline V gene sequence: CDR1 MNHEY, CDR2 SVGAGI. The ends were cut back, 0 bases at V and 0 bases at J, with 7 bases in the middle. CDR3 in amino acids: CASSYSVTSTDTQYF. For the CDR3, the DNA is TGTGCCAGCAGTTACTCGGTTACTAGCACAGATACGCAGTATTTT.

This clonotype was picked up many times. The CDR3 DNA sequence: TGTGCCAGCAGTTCTTATCAGGGCATCGGAGGCGAGCAGTACTTC. This sequence encodes CASSSYQGIGGEQYF. The rearrangement joins TRBV6-1 to TRBJ2-7; either TRBD1 or TRBD2 may supply D (5 bases each). The CDR3 is 15 residues long. The V and J ends lost 5 bases and 6 bases respectively, with 20 bases between them. Germline V gene sequence: CDR1 MNHNS, CDR2 SASEGT.

In this sample, this clonotype turned up many times. V and J are TRBV12-3 or TRBV12-4 and TRBJ2-2; 7 bases match TRBD1. The V gene end was trimmed by 3 bases and the J gene end by 5 bases; junction bases not matched to a gene: 6. The CDR3 length is 15 residues. In DNA form, the CDR3 reads TGTGCCAGCAGTTTCCGGGACAGTTCAACCGGGGAGCTGTTTTTT. Translated, it gives CASSFRDSSTGELFF.

The rearrangement joins TRBV5-1 to TRBJ2-3; D remains ambiguous. This CDR3 is built from 11 residues. CDR1 and CDR2 from the germline V gene are SGHRS and YFSETQ. V lost 4 bases to trimming and J lost 5 bases, with 5 bases between them. The CDR3 region is CASSALDTQYF. CDR3 in DNA: TGCGCCAGCAGCGCATTAGATACGCAGTATTTT.

Comment on this clonotype: This may arise from a read error, as a much more abundant clone is one base away. The chain recombines TRBV20-1 with TRBJ2-5; possible D gene TRBD2, 5 bases. Looked up from germline, CDR1 is DFQATT and CDR2 is SNEGSKA (reference sequence). The CDR3 sequence is 13 residues long. Here the CDR3 reads CSARVRGWETRYF. CDR3 coding DNA: TGCAGTGCTAGAGTCAGAGGGTGGGAGACCCGGTACTTC.

The CDR3 coding sequence is TGTGCCAGCAGCGCGAGGGAGGTGGCAGATACGCAGTATTTT. Amino acids: CASSAREVADTQYF. This chain joins TRBV9 and TRBJ2-3; maybe TRBD2 (6 bases). Trimming took off 3 bases at V and 4 bases at J, with 12 bases between the two ends. CDR3 length equals 14 residues. Per the germline V gene, CDR1 is SGDLS and CDR2 is YYNGEE.

This clonotype occurred many times. The V and J genes are TRBV28 and TRBJ1-1; TRBD1 aligns across 7 bases. CDR3 length equals 15 residues. Looked up from germline, CDR1 is MDHEN and CDR2 is SYDVKM. After removal of 3 bases from V and 5 bases from J, the junction contained 9 bases not matched to a gene. CDR3 nucleotide sequence: TGTGCCAGCAGTTTTTCGGCAGGGGGAGGTACTGAAGCTTTCTTT. This codes for CASSFSAGGGTEAFF.

J is TRBJ1-1 and V is TRBV6-1; TRBD1 aligns across 7 bases. V trimming: 7 bases; J trimming: 3 bases; junction bases outside the gene matches: 8. From germline, CDR1 is MNHNS and CDR2 SASEGT. The CDR3 length is 14 residues. The CDR3 region is CASIQRGLDTEAFF. The CDR3 nucleotides are TGTGCCAGCATCCAAAGGGGGCTGGACACTGAAGCTTTCTTT.

The V call is TRBV25-1, the J call TRBJ2-3; D unclear. The CDR3 has 15 amino acids. Germline values: CDR1 MGHDK, CDR2 SYGVNS. V was pared by 3 bases and J by 0 bases, with 10 bases between. The chain's CDR3 is CASSEKLSSTDTQYF. The CDR3 nucleotides read TGTGCCAGCAGTGAGAAGTTATCTAGCACAGATACGCAGTATTTT.

This clonotype occurred many times. This rearrangement joins TRBV11-2 to TRBJ2-3, with TRBD2 as a possible D gene (6 bases). Looked up from germline, CDR1 is SGHAT and CDR2 is FQNNGV. The V gene lost 1 base and the J gene lost 6 bases, with 11 bases spanning the gap. This CDR3 is 14 amino acids long. The CDR3 sequence is CASSLGRDMDTQYF. The CDR3 bases are TGTGCCAGCAGCTTAGGGCGGGATATGGATACGCAGTATTTT.

As for this clonotype: A much larger clonotype is one base distant, so this may be a read error. The rearrangement links TRBV12-3 or TRBV12-4 to TRBJ2-7; possibly TRBD2 for D (5 bases). V was cut by 6 bases and J by 9 bases, with 24 bases left in between. The CDR3 consists of 15 residues. Written as DNA, the CDR3 is TGTGCCAGCAGCCCCAAGGACTCCCGGGCCTCCGGGCAGTACTTC. This sequence encodes CASSPKDSRASGQYF.

This clonotype was picked up one time. Being one base from a much bigger clone, this may be a read error. The chain is built from TRBV6-1 and TRBJ2-1, with D perhaps being TRBD1 or TRBD2 (5 bases each). The CDR3 covers 11 residues. V dropped 7 bases and J dropped 10 bases, with 11 bases sitting between them. Germline V gene data show CDR1 as MNHNS and CDR2 as SASEGT. For the CDR3, the DNA is TGTGCCAGCACAGGGTCGGGGGAGCAGTTCTTC. This codes for CASTGSGEQFF.

This clonotype was recorded many times. The gene calls are TRBV20-1 and TRBJ2-7; a possible D gene is TRBD2 (5 bases). The CDR3 is 14 amino acids. Germline V CDR1 and CDR2: DFQATT, SNEGSKA (reference sequence). V was clipped by 3 bases and J by 5 bases, with 17 bases between them. The CDR3 DNA is TGCAGTGCTAGTCGCCGGGGTAGGAACAACGAGCAGTACTTC. Protein product: CSASRRGRNNEQYF.

This clonotype was detected many times. J is TRBJ1-2 and V is TRBV6-1, with 9 bases fitting TRBD1. Germline assignment: CDR1 MNHNS and CDR2 SASEGT. This CDR3 is 15 amino acids long. V shed 5 bases and J 3 bases; nucleotides not matched to a gene: 7. The CDR3 DNA is TGTGCCAGCAGTCCTGGGGACAGGGCATACTATGGCTACACCTTC. This translates into CASSPGDRAYYGYTF.

CDR3 amino acids: CASTSSAGARGYTF. Written as DNA, the CDR3 is TGTGCCAGCACCAGTTCGGCGGGGGCGCGGGGCTACACCTTC. This chain connects TRBV19 to TRBJ1-2, with D perhaps TRBD1 (6 bases). V lost 9 bases to trimming and J lost 8 bases, with 22 bases between them. Germline values: CDR1 LNHDA, CDR2 SQIVND (reference sequence). CDR3 length: 14 residues.

This clonotype was detected ten times or more. The rearrangement links TRBV12-3 or TRBV12-4 to TRBJ1-1; 7 bases line up with TRBD1. The CDR3 consists of 13 residues. The junction had 4 bases not matched to a gene; V was cut back by 8 bases and J by 1 base. CDR3 in DNA: TGTGCCAGCGGGGACAGACCGAACACTGAAGCTTTCTTT. Translation gives CASGDRPNTEAFF.

V and J are TRBV27 and TRBJ1-1; D perhaps matches TRBD1 (6 bases). The CDR3 spans 14 residues. Trimming cost V 4 bases and J 1 base, with 10 bases left between them. Per germline, CDR1 MNHEY and CDR2 SMNVEV (reference sequence). CDR3 sequence: CASSSLTGNTEAFF. CDR3 DNA: TGTGCCAGCAGTTCCTTGACAGGGAACACTGAAGCTTTCTTT.

The chain combines TRBV19 with TRBJ2-7, with D maybe TRBD1 (6 bases). Trimming left V 1 base short and J 2 bases short, with 12 bases between. The CDR3 has 15 amino acids. Germline V CDR1 and CDR2: LNHDA, SQIVND (reference sequence). CDR3 in amino acids: CASSIGGQNPYEQYF. For the CDR3, the DNA is TGTGCCAGTAGTATAGGGGGGCAGAACCCCTACGAGCAGTACTTC.

The table lists this clonotype with many counts. The V and J genes are TRBV12-3 or TRBV12-4 and TRBJ1-1, with D possibly being TRBD1 (6 bases). The V end lost 4 bases, the J end lost 4 bases, and 16 bases lay between the germline ends. The length of the CDR3 is 15 residues. CDR3 DNA: TGTGCCAGCAGTTCTACATCCGGGACAACCACTGAAGCTTTCTTT. This encodes CASSSTSGTTTEAFF.

This clonotype was seen only a few times. This chain connects TRBV28 to TRBJ2-7, with 10 bases that match TRBD2. The CDR3 sequence is 15 residues long. Germline-derived CDR1 and CDR2 are MDHEN and SYDVKM. With V trimmed by 8 bases and J by 4 bases, 11 bases remained unmatched. The CDR3 nucleotides read TGTGCCAGCGGACCGCTAGCGGGAGTGGATTACGAGCAGTACTTC. Its protein is CASGPLAGVDYEQYF. Full variable domain (missing parts from reference TRBV28 and TRBJ2-7): DVKVTQSSRYLVKRTGEKVFLECVQDMDHENMFWYRQDPGLGLRLIYFSYDVKMKEKGDIPEGYSVSREKKERFSLILESASTNQTSMYLCASGPLAGVDYEQYFGPGTRLTVT.

This clonotype was seen only a few times. The CDR3 loop reads CASSPGGVYNEQFF. CDR3 DNA: TGTGCCAGCAGCCCTGGGGGGGTCTACAATGAGCAGTTCTTC. This chain connects TRBV9 to TRBJ2-1; 7 nucleotides agree with TRBD2. The CDR3 covers 14 residues. The ends lost 4 bases at V and 3 bases at J; junction bases unmatched: 4. CDR1 and CDR2 (germline): SGDLS, YYNGEE.

With respect to this clonotype: This may be a read error, as it is one base from a much larger clone. This chain uses TRBV7-2 with TRBJ2-7; D may be TRBD2 (5 bases). The CDR3 covers 15 residues. The germline CDR1 and CDR2 sequences are SGHTA and FQGNSA. Here the CDR3 DNA reads TGTGCCAGCAGCCCCACCGGACTTACAACCTACCAGCAGTACTTC. Residues: CASSPTGLTTYQQYF.